Sequencing of this TCR beta chain was carried out in a study of identical twins. General study findings and limits: A lower insertion count was a feature of abundant cord blood beta clonotypes, with no such feature in memory repertoires. Models underpredicted monozygotic twin sharing of out-of-frame TCR alpha. Possibly, invariant MAIT and iNKT cells partly confounded zero-insertion analyses.

In germline, CDR1 is MNHEY, CDR2 SVGEGT. The CDR3 spans 17 residues. With 1 base clipped from V and 2 bases from J, the junction kept 8 bases outside the gene matches. As to this clonotype: Its target is not known.

TCRdb re-derived calls from the 5' RACE reads in MiXCR, one entry per CDR3 protein. The repertoire has roughly 710,000 distinct CDR3 sequences, 6% to 6.5% of them found once; the top ten carry 1.5% to 2%. The gene calls are TRBV6-2 or TRBV6-3 and TRBJ2-1; 7 bases line up with TRBD1. The origin of this receptor is a man aged 18 to 30 in good health. The sequencing input was naive T cells sorted from blood. CDR3 coding DNA: TGTGCCAGCAGTTACTTCTTAGGGGGCGCGCCCTACAATGAGCAGTTCTTC. Its protein product is CASSYFLGGAPYNEQFF.